This T cell receptor beta chain was recorded in a study of cytomegalovirus exposure and HLA in healthy donors. Study-wide results and caveats: Later analysis suggested links between common viral pathogens and several top significant clusters. Most CMV-associated TCR beta chains were later found to appear HLA-restricted.

A note on this clone: Its antigen is not identified.

Trimming at V came to 7 bases and at J to 8 bases, leaving 4 bases not matched to a gene. The germline gives CDR1 MNHNS, CDR2 SASEGT. The CDR3 sequence is 12 residues long. The PCR had 60 Vbeta and 13 Jbeta primers. This table comes from immunoSEQ multiplex PCR, and its TCRdb copy is limited to in-frame clones, with some not included. The sample yields 100,000 to 150,000 clones, roughly 76% seen once. This receptor was identified in a woman aged 60-75 years in good health and CMV-seropositive. The rearrangement joins TRBV6-1 to TRBJ1-2; TRBD1 matches 10 bases. Sample: PBMCs. In DNA, the CDR3 is TGTGCCAGCACAGACAGGGGGCGAGGCTACACCTTC. Translation: CASTDRGRGYTF.